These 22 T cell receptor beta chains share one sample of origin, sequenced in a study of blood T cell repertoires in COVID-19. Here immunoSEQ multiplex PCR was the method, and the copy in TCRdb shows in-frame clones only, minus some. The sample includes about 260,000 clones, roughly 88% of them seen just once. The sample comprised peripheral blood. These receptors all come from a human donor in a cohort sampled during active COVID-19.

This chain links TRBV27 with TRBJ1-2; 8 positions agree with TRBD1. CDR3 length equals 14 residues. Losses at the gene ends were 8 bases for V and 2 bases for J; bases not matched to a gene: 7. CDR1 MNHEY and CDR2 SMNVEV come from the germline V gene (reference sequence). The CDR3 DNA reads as TGTGCCAGCTCCTTGGACAGGGTAAACTATGGCTACACCTTC. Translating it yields CASSLDRVNYGYTF.

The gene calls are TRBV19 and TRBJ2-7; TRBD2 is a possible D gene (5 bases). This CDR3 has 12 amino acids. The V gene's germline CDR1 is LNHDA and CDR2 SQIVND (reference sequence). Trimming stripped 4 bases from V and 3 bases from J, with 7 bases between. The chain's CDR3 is CASSTGVYEQYF. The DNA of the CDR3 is TGTGCCAGTAGTACCGGGGTCTACGAGCAGTACTTC.

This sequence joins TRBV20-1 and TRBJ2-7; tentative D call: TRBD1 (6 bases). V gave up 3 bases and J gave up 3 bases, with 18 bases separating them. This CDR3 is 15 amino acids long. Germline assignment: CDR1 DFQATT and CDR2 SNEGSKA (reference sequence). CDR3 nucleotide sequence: TGCAGTGCTAGTTACGGACAGAGAAGCCGCTACGAGCAGTACTTC. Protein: CSASYGQRSRYEQYF.

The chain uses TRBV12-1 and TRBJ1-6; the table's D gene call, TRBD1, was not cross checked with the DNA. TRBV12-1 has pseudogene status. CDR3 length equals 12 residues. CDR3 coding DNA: TGTGCCAGCAGCTCCAGGGGGACACCCCTCCACTTT. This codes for CASSSRGTPLHF.

The CDR3 loop is CASSKGQGELNTEAFF. The CDR3 bases are TGTGCCAGTAGTAAGGGACAGGGGGAATTGAACACTGAAGCTTTCTTT. The rearrangement links TRBV19 to TRBJ1-1, with 11 bases aligning to TRBD1. CDR1 LNHDA and CDR2 SQIVND come from the germline V gene (reference sequence). The CDR3 is 16 amino acids. The V gene end was trimmed by 4 bases and the J gene end by 0 bases; junction bases not matched to a gene: 4.

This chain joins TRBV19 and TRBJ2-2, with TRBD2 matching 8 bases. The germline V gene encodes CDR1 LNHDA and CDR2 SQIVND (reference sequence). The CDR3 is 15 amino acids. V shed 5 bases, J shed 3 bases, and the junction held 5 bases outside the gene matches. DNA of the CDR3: TGTGCCAGTAGTTACACTAGCGGTTACACCGGGGAGCTGTTTTTT. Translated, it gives CASSYTSGYTGELFF.

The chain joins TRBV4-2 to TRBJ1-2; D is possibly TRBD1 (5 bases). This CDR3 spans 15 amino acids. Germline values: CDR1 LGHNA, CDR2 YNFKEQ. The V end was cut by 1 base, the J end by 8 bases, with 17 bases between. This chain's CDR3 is CASSQGPGLRGGYTF. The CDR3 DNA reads TGTGCCAGCAGCCAAGGGCCGGGACTGCGCGGGGGCTACACCTTC.

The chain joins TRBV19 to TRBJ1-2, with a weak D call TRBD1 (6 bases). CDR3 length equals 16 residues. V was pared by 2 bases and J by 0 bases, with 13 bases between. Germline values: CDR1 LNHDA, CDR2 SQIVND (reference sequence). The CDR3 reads CASSITLAGANYGYTF. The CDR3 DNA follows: TGTGCCAGTAGTATAACCCTGGCAGGGGCTAACTATGGCTACACCTTC.

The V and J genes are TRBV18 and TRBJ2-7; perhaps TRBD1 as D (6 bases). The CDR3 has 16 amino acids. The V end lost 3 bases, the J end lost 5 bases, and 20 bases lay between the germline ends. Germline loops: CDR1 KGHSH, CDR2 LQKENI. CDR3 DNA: TGTGCCAGCTCACCGAGTTTACAGGGACCGATCCACGAGCAGTACTTC. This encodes CASSPSLQGPIHEQYF.

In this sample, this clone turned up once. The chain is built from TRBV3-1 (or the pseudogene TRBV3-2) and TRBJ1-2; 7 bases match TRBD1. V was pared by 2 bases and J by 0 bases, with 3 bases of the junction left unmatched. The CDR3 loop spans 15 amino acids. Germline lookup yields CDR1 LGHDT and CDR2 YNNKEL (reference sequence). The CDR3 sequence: CASSQWQGANYGYTF. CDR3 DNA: TGTGCCAGCAGCCAATGGCAGGGGGCTAACTATGGCTACACCTTC.

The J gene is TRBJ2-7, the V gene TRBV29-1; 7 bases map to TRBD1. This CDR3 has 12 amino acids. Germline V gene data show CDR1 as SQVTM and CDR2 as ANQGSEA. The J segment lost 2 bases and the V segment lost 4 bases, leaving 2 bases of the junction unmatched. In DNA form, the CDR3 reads TGCAGCGTTGCCGGGACAGCCTACGAGCAGTACTTC. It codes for CSVAGTAYEQYF.

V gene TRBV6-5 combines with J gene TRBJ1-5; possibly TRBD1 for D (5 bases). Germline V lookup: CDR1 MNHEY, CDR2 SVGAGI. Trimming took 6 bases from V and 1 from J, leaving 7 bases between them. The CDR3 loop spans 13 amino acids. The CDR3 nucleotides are TGTGCCAGCAGGGGGGGGAGCAATCAGCCCCAGCATTTT. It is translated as CASRGGSNQPQHF.

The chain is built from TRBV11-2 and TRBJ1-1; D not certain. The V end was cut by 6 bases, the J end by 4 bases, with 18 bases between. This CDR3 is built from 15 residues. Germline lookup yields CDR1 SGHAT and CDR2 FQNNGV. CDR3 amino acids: CASRSIEGSSTEAFF. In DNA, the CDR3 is TGTGCCAGCAGGTCGATCGAGGGCTCGAGCACTGAAGCTTTCTTT.

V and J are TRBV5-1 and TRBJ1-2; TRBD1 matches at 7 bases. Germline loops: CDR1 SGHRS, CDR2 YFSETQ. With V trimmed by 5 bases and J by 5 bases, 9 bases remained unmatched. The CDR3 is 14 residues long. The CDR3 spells CASSSEGQLYGYTF. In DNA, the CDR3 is TGCGCCAGCAGTTCGGAGGGACAGCTTTATGGCTACACCTTC.

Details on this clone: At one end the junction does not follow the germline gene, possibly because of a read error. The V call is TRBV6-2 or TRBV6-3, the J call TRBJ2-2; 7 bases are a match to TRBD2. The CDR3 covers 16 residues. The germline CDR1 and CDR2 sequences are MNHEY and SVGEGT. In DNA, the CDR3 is TGTGCCAGCAACCCCGGATGGCGGGAGAACAGCGGGGAGCTGTTTTTT. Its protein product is CASNPGWRENSGELFF.

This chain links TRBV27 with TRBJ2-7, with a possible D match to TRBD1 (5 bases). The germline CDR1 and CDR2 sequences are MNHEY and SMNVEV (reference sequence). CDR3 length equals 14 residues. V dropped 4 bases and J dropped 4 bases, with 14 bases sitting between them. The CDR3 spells CASSSGALFYEQYF. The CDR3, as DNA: TGTGCCAGCAGTTCTGGGGCTCTGTTTTACGAGCAGTACTTC.

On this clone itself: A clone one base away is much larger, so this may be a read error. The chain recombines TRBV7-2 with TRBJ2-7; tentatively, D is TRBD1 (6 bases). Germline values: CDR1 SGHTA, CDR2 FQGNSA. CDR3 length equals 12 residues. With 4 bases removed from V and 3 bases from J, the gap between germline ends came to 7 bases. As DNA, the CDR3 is TGTGCCAGCAGCTCACAGGGCTACGAGCAGTACTTC. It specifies CASSSQGYEQYF.

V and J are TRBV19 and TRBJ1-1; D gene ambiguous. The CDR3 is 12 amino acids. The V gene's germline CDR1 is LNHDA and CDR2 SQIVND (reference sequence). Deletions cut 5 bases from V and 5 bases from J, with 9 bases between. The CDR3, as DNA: TGTGCCAGTAGTCCGAGCGCGACTGAAGCTTTCTTT. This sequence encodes CASSPSATEAFF.

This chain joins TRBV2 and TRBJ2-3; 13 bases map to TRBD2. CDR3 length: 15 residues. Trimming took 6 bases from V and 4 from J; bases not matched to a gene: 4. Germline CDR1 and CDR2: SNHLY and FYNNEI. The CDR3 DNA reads TGTGCCAGCAGCAGACTAGCGGGAGGACCAGATACGCAGTATTTT. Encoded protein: CASSRLAGGPDTQYF.

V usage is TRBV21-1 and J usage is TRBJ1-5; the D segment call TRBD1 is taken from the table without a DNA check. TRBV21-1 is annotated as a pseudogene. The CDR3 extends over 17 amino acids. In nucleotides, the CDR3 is TGTGCCAGCAGCTACCACAGGGGTGCTTTTAGCAATCAGCCCCAGCATTTT. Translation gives CASSYHRGAFSNQPQHF.

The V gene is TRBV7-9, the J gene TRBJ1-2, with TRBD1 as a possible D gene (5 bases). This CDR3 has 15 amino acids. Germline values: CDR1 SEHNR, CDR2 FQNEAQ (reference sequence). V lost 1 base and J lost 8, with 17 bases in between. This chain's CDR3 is CASSLGSTKGYGYTF. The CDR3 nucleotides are TGTGCCAGCAGCTTAGGGTCAACAAAGGGGTACGGCTACACCTTC.

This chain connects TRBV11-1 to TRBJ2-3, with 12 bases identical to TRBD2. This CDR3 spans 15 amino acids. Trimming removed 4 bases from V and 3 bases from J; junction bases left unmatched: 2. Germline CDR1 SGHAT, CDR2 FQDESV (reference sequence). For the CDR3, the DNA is TGTGCCAGCAGCTCCGGACTAGCGGGGACAGATACGCAGTATTTT. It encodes CASSSGLAGTDTQYF.